This entry is about one T cell receptor (beta chain). Its antigen remains unidentified. The sample is drawn from a study of T cell responses to AZD1222 COVID-19 vaccine. Study-wide context: Pooled together were second doses at about 4 or about 12 weeks.

Study-wide points: Nearly half of the spike-specific TCRs reportedly recognize variant regions that carry no mutations. Baseline serology detected seropositivity in only six or seven AZD1222 recipients. When two AZD1222 doses had been given, Spike-specific TCR breadth and depth rose.

Germline CDR1 reads DFQATT; CDR2 reads SNEGSKA (reference sequence). The V and J ends lost 3 bases and 6 bases respectively, with 11 bases between them. This CDR3 has 13 residues. The protocol was immunoSEQ multiplex PCR, while the TCRdb copy is restricted to in-frame clones and leaves out a portion. This sample yields 93,000 or so clones, of which 80% to 95% are seen a single time; 4% to 6% belongs to the top ten. The sequenced sample was peripheral blood, obtained on day 0 of AZD1222 vaccination. J is TRBJ1-4 and V is TRBV20-1; D not certain. The receptor was derived from an adult in good health. The chain's CDR3 is CSASARQYEKLFF. Written as DNA, the CDR3 is TGCAGTGCTAGTGCGAGGCAGTATGAAAAACTGTTTTTT.